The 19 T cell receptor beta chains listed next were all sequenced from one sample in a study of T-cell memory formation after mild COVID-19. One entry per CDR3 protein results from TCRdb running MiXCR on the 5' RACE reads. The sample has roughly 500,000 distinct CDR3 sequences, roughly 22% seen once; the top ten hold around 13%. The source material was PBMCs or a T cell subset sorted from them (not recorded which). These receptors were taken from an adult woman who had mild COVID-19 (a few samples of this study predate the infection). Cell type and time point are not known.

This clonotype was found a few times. The CDR3 DNA reads TGTGCCAGCAGTGAAGGTCAGGGGGAGACCCAGTACTTC. Amino acid sequence: CASSEGQGETQYF. V and J are TRBV6-1 and TRBJ2-5; D possibly corresponds to TRBD1 (6 bases). This CDR3 has 13 residues. The V end was cut by 1 base, the J end by 5 bases, with 8 bases between. In germline, CDR1 is MNHNS, CDR2 SASEGT.

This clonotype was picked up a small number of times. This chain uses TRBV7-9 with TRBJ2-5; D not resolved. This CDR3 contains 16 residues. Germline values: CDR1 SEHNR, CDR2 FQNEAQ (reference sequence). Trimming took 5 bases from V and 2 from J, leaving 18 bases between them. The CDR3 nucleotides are TGTGCCAGCAGCCTCCGGACCGGTGGTGGGCAAGAGACCCAGTACTTC. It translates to CASSLRTGGGQETQYF.

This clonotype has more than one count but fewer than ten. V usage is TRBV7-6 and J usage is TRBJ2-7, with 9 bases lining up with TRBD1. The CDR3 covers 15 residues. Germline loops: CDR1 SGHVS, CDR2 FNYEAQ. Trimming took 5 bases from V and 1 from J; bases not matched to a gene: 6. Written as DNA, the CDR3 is TGTGCCAGCAGCATGGGGACAGGGCCATCCTACGAGCAGTACTTC. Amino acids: CASSMGTGPSYEQYF.

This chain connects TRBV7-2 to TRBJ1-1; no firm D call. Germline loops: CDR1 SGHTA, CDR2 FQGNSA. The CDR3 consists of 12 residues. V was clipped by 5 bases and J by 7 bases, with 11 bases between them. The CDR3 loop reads CASSPRAFEAFF. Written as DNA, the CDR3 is TGTGCCAGCAGCCCAAGGGCGTTTGAAGCTTTCTTT. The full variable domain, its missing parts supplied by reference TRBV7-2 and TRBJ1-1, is GAGVSQSPSNKVTEKGKDVELRCDPISGHTALYWYRQSLGQGLEFLIYFQGNSAPDKSGLPSDRFSAERTGGSVSTLTIQRTQQEDSAVYLCASSPRAFEAFFGQGTRLTVV.

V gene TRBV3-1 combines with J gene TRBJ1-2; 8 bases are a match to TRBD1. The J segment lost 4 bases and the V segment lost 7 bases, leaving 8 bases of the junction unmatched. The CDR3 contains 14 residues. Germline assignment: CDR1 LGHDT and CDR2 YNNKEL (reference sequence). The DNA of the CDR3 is TGTGCCAGCACCTCTTCGACAGGGGTCTATGGCTACACCTTC. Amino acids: CASTSSTGVYGYTF.

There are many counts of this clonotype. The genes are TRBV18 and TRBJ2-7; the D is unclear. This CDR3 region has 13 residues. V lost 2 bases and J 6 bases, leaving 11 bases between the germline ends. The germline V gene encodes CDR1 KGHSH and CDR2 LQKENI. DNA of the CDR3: TGTGCCAGCTCACCATTATCCGCTGGCGAGCAGTACTTC. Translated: CASSPLSAGEQYF.

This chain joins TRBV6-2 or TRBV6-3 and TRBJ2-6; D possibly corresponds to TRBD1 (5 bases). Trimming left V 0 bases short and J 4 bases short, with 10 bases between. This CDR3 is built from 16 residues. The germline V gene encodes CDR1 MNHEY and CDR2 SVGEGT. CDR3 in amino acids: CASSYSIGVGANVLTF. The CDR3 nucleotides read TGTGCCAGCAGTTACTCGATAGGGGTCGGGGCCAACGTCCTGACTTTC.

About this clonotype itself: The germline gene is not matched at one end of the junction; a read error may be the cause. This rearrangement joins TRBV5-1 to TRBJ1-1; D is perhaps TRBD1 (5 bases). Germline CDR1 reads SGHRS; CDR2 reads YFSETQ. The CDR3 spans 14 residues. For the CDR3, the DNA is TGCGCCAGCATCTTGGTAGACAGCTCTACTGAAGCTTTCTTT. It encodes CASILVDSSTEAFF.

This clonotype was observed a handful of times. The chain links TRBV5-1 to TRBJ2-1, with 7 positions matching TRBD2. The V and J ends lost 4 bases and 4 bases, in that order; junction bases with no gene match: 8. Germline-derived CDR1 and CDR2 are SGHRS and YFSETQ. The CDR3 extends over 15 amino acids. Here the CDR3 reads CASSAGTSEYNEQFF. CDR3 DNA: TGCGCCAGCAGCGCTGGCACTAGCGAGTACAATGAGCAGTTCTTC.

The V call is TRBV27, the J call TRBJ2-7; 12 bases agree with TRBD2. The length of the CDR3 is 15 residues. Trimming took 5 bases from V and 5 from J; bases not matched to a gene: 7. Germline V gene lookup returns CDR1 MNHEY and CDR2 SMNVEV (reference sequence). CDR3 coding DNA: TGTGCCAGCAGTGGCAGACTAGCGGGAGCCCACGAGCAGTACTTC. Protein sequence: CASSGRLAGAHEQYF.

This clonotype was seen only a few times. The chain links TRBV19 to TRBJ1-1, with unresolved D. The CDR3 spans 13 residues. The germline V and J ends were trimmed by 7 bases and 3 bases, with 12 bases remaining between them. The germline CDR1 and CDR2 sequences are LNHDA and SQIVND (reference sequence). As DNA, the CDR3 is TGTGCCAGTAAGGAGCAGGCGGACACTGAAGCTTTCTTT. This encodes CASKEQADTEAFF.

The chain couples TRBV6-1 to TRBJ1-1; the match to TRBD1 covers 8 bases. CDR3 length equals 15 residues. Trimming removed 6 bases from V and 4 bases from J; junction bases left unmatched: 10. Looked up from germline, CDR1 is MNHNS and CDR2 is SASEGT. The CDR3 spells CASSLINGQGTEAFF. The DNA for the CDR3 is TGTGCCAGCAGCTTAATTAACGGACAGGGCACTGAAGCTTTCTTT.

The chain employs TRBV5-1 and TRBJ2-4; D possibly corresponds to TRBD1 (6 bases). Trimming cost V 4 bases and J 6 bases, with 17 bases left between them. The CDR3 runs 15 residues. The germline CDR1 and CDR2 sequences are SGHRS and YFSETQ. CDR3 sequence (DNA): TGCGCCAGCAGCATTCGTCAGGGGACGGGAAACATTCAGTACTTC. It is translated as CASSIRQGTGNIQYF.

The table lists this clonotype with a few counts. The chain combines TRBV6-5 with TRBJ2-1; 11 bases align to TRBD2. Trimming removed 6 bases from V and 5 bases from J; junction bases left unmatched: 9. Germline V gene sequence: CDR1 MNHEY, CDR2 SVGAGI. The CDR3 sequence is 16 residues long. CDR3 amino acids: CASSPPGLADNNEQFF. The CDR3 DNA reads TGTGCCAGCAGCCCCCCGGGACTAGCGGATAACAATGAGCAGTTCTTC.

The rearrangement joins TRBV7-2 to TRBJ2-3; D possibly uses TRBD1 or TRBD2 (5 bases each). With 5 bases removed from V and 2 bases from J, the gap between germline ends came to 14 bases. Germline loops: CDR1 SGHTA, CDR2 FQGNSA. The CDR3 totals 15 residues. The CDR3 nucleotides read TGTGCCAGCAGCGTCCGGGACGGCTACACAGATACGCAGTATTTT. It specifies CASSVRDGYTDTQYF.

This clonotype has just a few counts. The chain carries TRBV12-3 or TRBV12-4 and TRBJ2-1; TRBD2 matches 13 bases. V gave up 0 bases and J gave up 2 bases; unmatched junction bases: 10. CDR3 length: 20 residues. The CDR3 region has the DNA TGTGCCAGCAGTTTAGCGCGCGGACTAGCGGGAGTAGGGACCTACAATGAGCAGTTCTTC. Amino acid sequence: CASSLARGLAGVGTYNEQFF.

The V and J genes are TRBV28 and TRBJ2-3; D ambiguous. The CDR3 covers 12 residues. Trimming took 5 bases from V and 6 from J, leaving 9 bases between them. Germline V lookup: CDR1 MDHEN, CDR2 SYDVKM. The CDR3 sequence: CASSGVYDTQYF. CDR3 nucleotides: TGTGCCAGCAGTGGGGTCTATGATACGCAGTATTTT.

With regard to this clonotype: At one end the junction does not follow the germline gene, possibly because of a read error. The CDR3 DNA is TGTGCCGGCAGGCAGGCGAACACCGGGGAGCTGTTTTTT. It encodes CAGRQANTGELFF. The chain joins TRBV6-1 to TRBJ2-2; no clear D gene. The CDR3 is 13 residues long. Germline loops: CDR1 MNHNS, CDR2 SASEGT.

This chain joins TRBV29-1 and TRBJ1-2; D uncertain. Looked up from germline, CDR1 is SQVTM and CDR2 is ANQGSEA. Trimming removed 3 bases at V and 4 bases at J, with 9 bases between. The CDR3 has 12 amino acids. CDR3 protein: CSVEGGVYGYTF. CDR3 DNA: TGCAGCGTTGAGGGAGGAGTCTATGGCTACACCTTC.